This record covers a single T cell receptor beta chain. The antigen remains undetermined. Employing constant-segment primers, 5'RACE generated TCR alpha and TCR beta cDNA libraries bearing sample barcodes and UMIs. TCRdb reprocessed the 5' RACE reads with MiXCR, giving one entry per CDR3 protein. Of some 330,000 distinct CDR3 sequences detected, under 25% appear once; the ten largest clones hold 9.5% to 15%. Germline values: CDR1 SGHNT, CDR2 YYREEE (reference sequence). The CDR3 length is 15 residues. Trimming pared 4 bases from V and 5 bases from J, leaving 19 bases between. This entry is derived from a study of T-cell memory formation after mild COVID-19. Study in general: TCR clustering was largely donor specific.

Study-wide points: A second wave expanding day 15 to 37 was CD4+-biased; contracting clones were balanced. Cross-reactive memory apparently joined, as some responding clones appeared in pre-infection memory.

The material sequenced was PBMCs or a T cell subset sorted from them (not recorded which). The chain carries TRBV5-4 and TRBJ2-7; D might be TRBD1 or TRBD2, each matching 6 bases. This TCR was sampled from an adult woman who had mild COVID-19 (a few samples of this study predate the infection). Cell type and time point are not known. The CDR3 nucleotides are TGTGCCAGCAGCCCGGAGGGGGAGAGAACCAACGAGCAGTACTTC. Protein sequence: CASSPEGERTNEQYF.